This entry lists 26 T cell receptor beta chains sequenced from one sample in a study of blood T cell repertoires in COVID-19. The table came from immunoSEQ multiplex PCR; TCRdb's copy has only in-frame clones and leaves some out. This table holds some 150,000 clones, roughly 86% found once. Sequenced: peripheral blood. Receptors originate from a woman in her 50s with acute or convalescent COVID-19.

V and J are TRBV5-4 and TRBJ2-1, with 9 bases identical to TRBD2. The junction had 4 bases not matched to a gene; V was cut back by 6 bases and J by 6 bases. The CDR3 consists of 13 residues. Germline CDR1 and CDR2: SGHNT and YYREEE (reference sequence). This CDR3 reads CASTGGGANEQFF. CDR3 in DNA: TGTGCCAGCACTGGCGGGGGGGCCAATGAGCAGTTCTTC.

The gene calls are TRBV28 and TRBJ2-5; TRBD2 matches at 10 bases. Losses at the gene ends were 3 bases for V and 0 bases for J; bases not matched to a gene: 4. This CDR3 region has 16 residues. Germline V gene lookup returns CDR1 MDHEN and CDR2 SYDVKM. DNA for the CDR3: TGTGCCAGCAGTTTTATGACTAGCGGGTACCAAGAGACCCAGTACTTC. Its protein product is CASSFMTSGYQETQYF.

This chain connects TRBV5-1 to TRBJ2-7, with TRBD1 matching 8 bases. Trimming cost V 0 bases and J 3 bases; bases outside gene matches: 5. CDR1 and CDR2 from the germline V gene are SGHRS and YFSETQ. The CDR3 consists of 15 residues. For the CDR3, the DNA is TGCGCCAGCAGCTTGGCCCCCGACAGGGGCTACGAGCAGTACTTC. Protein sequence: CASSLAPDRGYEQYF.

The V gene is TRBV9, the J gene TRBJ2-5; no clear D gene. This CDR3 contains 12 residues. From germline, CDR1 is SGDLS and CDR2 YYNGEE. V was clipped by 4 bases and J by 5 bases, with 9 bases between them. The CDR3 DNA is TGTGCCAGCAGCCCACCCGGGGAGACCCAGTACTTC. Protein sequence: CASSPPGETQYF. The entire variable domain, with the rest obtained from reference TRBV9 and TRBJ2-5, is as follows: DSGVTQTPKHLITATGQRVTLRCSPRSGDLSVYWYQQSLDQGLQFLIQYYNGEERAKGNILERFSAQQFPDLHSELNLSSLELGDSALYFCASSPPGETQYFGPGTRLLVL.

This clone appeared a few times. V is TRBV7-9 and J is TRBJ1-2; 10 nucleotides line up with TRBD1. The V gene end was trimmed by 6 bases and the J gene end by 7 bases; junction bases not matched to a gene: 8. The V gene's germline CDR1 is SEHNR and CDR2 FQNEAQ (reference sequence). The CDR3 runs to 14 residues. This chain's CDR3 is CASSWDRGSAGYTF. The CDR3 DNA reads TGTGCCAGCAGTTGGGACAGGGGTTCCGCTGGCTACACCTTC.

The chain is built from TRBV30 and TRBJ1-5; 8 bases are a match to TRBD1. The CDR3 length is 13 residues. The germline CDR1 and CDR2 sequences are GTSNPN and SVGIG (reference sequence). The V gene end was trimmed by 6 bases and the J gene end by 3 bases; junction bases not matched to a gene: 4. Written as DNA, the CDR3 is TGTGCCTGTACAGGGGGTGACAATCAGCCCCAGCATTTT. This translates into CACTGGDNQPQHF.

This chain links TRBV6-2 or TRBV6-3 with TRBJ2-7, with D perhaps TRBD1 (6 bases). Trimming removed 4 bases from V and 4 bases from J, with 20 bases in between. The CDR3 length is 16 residues. In germline, CDR1 is MNHEY, CDR2 SVGEGT. The chain's CDR3 is CASSSTGTTLPYEQYF. The DNA of the CDR3 is TGTGCCAGCAGTTCGACCGGGACAACTCTCCCGTACGAGCAGTACTTC.

The chain carries TRBV3-1 (or the pseudogene TRBV3-2) and TRBJ2-7; a possible D gene is TRBD2 (7 bases). V was cut by 8 bases and J by 2 bases, with 16 bases left in between. CDR3 length equals 14 residues. Germline V gene sequence: CDR1 LGHDT, CDR2 YNNKEL (reference sequence). The CDR3 bases are TGTGCCAGCGTCACGGGGGGCCCTCCCTACGAGCAGTACTTC. This gives the protein CASVTGGPPYEQYF.

This chain connects TRBV4-2 to TRBJ1-5; the D gene is possibly TRBD1 (6 bases). Germline V gene lookup returns CDR1 LGHNA and CDR2 YNFKEQ. The CDR3 has 15 residues. Trimming stripped 3 bases from V and 3 bases from J, with 12 bases between. Here the CDR3 DNA reads TGTGCCAGCAGCCAGGCGGACAGCTCCAATCAGCCCCAGCATTTT. It yields the protein CASSQADSSNQPQHF.

The V call is TRBV3-1 (or the pseudogene TRBV3-2), the J call TRBJ1-2; possibly TRBD1 for D (6 bases). In germline, CDR1 is LGHDT, CDR2 YNNKEL (reference sequence). The CDR3 runs 20 residues. V gave up 3 bases and J gave up 4 bases, with 30 bases separating them. As DNA, the CDR3 is TGTGCCAGCAGCCAGCTCCGGCCGGGGGGCCCTTCCCTAACTCGCTATGGCTACACCTTC. This codes for CASSQLRPGGPSLTRYGYTF.

The rearrangement links TRBV2 to TRBJ2-7; 8 positions match TRBD2. The V gene end was trimmed by 2 bases and the J gene end by 3 bases; junction bases not matched to a gene: 6. Germline V gene lookup returns CDR1 SNHLY and CDR2 FYNNEI. This CDR3 is built from 15 residues. As DNA, the CDR3 is TGTGCCAGCAGTGAAACCGCGGGAGGACACTACGAGCAGTACTTC. Translation gives CASSETAGGHYEQYF.

The table lists this clone with a count of one. This sequence joins TRBV5-4 and TRBJ2-7; TRBD2 might be the D (6 bases). Germline V gene lookup returns CDR1 SGHNT and CDR2 YYREEE (reference sequence). The CDR3 extends over 13 amino acids. The germline V and J ends were trimmed by 6 bases and 3 bases, with 13 bases remaining between them. The CDR3 reads CASMGGENYEQYF. The CDR3 nucleotides read TGTGCCAGCATGGGGGGTGAGAACTACGAGCAGTACTTC. Using reference TRBV5-4 and TRBJ2-7 for the parts outside the CDR3, the full variable domain is ETGVTQSPTHLIKTRGQQVTLRCSSQSGHNTVSWYQQALGQGPQFIFQYYREEENGRGNFPPRFSGLQFPNYSSELNVNALELDDSALYLCASMGGENYEQYFGPGTRLTVT.

The genes are TRBV7-9 and TRBJ1-5; D unresolved. This CDR3 region has 15 residues. Germline CDR1 reads SEHNR; CDR2 reads FQNEAQ (reference sequence). The ends were cut back, 5 bases at V and 3 bases at J, with 14 bases in the middle. The CDR3 protein is CASSPPGRDNQPQHF. In DNA, the CDR3 is TGTGCCAGCAGCCCCCCCGGGAGGGACAATCAGCCCCAGCATTTT.

The chain is built from TRBV5-6 and TRBJ2-5, with TRBD1 matching 7 bases. Germline loops: CDR1 SGHDT, CDR2 YYEEEE. CDR3 length: 15 amino acids. J gave up 6 bases and V 3 bases, and 11 bases lay outside the gene matches. The CDR3 loop reads CASSSPGTVKKTQYF. CDR3 bases: TGTGCCAGCAGCTCGCCCGGGACAGTAAAGAAGACCCAGTACTTC.

This clone was seen just once. The chain uses TRBV29-1 and TRBJ1-2, with no clear D. Trimming removed 4 bases at V and 4 bases at J, with 10 bases between. CDR3 length: 12 amino acids. Germline V gene data show CDR1 as SQVTM and CDR2 as ANQGSEA. The CDR3 is CSVAGDRYGYTF. In DNA, the CDR3 is TGCAGCGTTGCCGGGGATCGCTATGGCTACACCTTC.

The genes are TRBV9 and TRBJ2-3, with D unclear. The CDR3 loop spans 12 amino acids. Trimming left V 3 bases short and J 9 bases short, with 11 bases between. From germline, CDR1 is SGDLS and CDR2 YYNGEE. For the CDR3, the DNA is TGTGCCAGCAGCGGTCGTTTAGAAACGCAGTATTTT. Translated, it gives CASSGRLETQYF.

This chain connects TRBV4-1 to TRBJ2-1; 8 positions match TRBD1. The CDR3 has 16 amino acids. Germline CDR1 and CDR2: MGHRA and YSYEKL. With 0 bases clipped from V and 7 bases from J, the junction kept 8 bases outside the gene matches. The CDR3 here is CASSQDVQGALNEQFF. In nucleotides, the CDR3 is TGCGCCAGCAGCCAAGATGTGCAGGGGGCCCTTAATGAGCAGTTCTTC.

The chain has TRBV3-1 (or the pseudogene TRBV3-2) and TRBJ2-1; TRBD2 aligns across 8 bases. The CDR3 spans 16 residues. Germline V gene data show CDR1 as LGHDT and CDR2 as YNNKEL (reference sequence). The V and J ends lost 2 bases and 8 bases, in that order; junction bases with no gene match: 11. The CDR3, as DNA: TGTGCCAGCAGCCAAAATTACGGGAGGGCCTCCCATGAGCAGTTCTTC. This translates into CASSQNYGRASHEQFF.

The genes are TRBV3-1 (or the pseudogene TRBV3-2) and TRBJ2-5; D unresolved. The V end lost 4 bases, the J end lost 4 bases, and 19 bases lay between the germline ends. Per the germline V gene, CDR1 is LGHDT and CDR2 is YNNKEL (reference sequence). The CDR3 consists of 16 residues. The CDR3 here is CASSPMMSTLLETQYF. For the CDR3, the DNA is TGTGCCAGCAGCCCAATGATGTCTACCCTCCTAGAGACCCAGTACTTC.

V and J are TRBV19 and TRBJ1-1; 9 positions agree with TRBD1. The CDR3 has 14 amino acids. The V segment lost 7 bases and the J segment 5 bases; nucleotides outside the gene matches: 8. Per germline, CDR1 LNHDA and CDR2 SQIVND (reference sequence). The CDR3 DNA reads TGTGCCAGTATTCACAGGGGGCTAGGAACTGAAGCTTTCTTT. Its protein product is CASIHRGLGTEAFF.

V and J are TRBV29-1 and TRBJ2-1; 9 nucleotides agree with TRBD2. Trimming removed 3 bases from V and 14 bases from J; junction bases left unmatched: 8. Germline CDR1 and CDR2: SQVTM and ANQGSEA. The CDR3 is 12 residues long. The CDR3 nucleotides read TGCAGCGTTGACGTAGCGGGGGCCCAAAAGTTCTTC. Translation: CSVDVAGAQKFF.

The V and J genes are TRBV11-1 and TRBJ2-3; D gene uncertain. Germline CDR1 and CDR2: SGHAT and FQDESV (reference sequence). V was cut by 4 bases and J by 5 bases, with 13 bases left in between. The CDR3 totals 14 residues. The CDR3 loop reads CASSSTLIGDTQYF. The CDR3 DNA sequence: TGTGCCAGCAGCTCGACATTGATTGGAGATACGCAGTATTTT.

The chain recombines TRBV6-2 or TRBV6-3 with TRBJ2-5, with 7 bases fitting TRBD2. The CDR3 consists of 14 residues. CDR1 is MNHEY and CDR2 is SVGEGT in the germline V gene. V lost 5 bases, J lost 5 bases, and 8 bases stayed unmatched. CDR3 DNA sequence: TGTGCCAGCAGTCAATATGGACTAGGGGAGACCCAGTACTTC. This codes for CASSQYGLGETQYF.

The chain links TRBV19 to TRBJ1-1; the D gene is possibly TRBD1 (5 bases). The V gene lost 2 bases and the J gene lost 6 bases, with 10 bases spanning the gap. This CDR3 contains 13 residues. Germline loops: CDR1 LNHDA, CDR2 SQIVND (reference sequence). The CDR3 is CASSISAGAEAFF. CDR3 bases: TGTGCCAGTAGTATATCGGCGGGGGCTGAAGCTTTCTTT.

The chain is built from TRBV27 and TRBJ2-4; 7 bases are shared with TRBD2. Per germline, CDR1 MNHEY and CDR2 SMNVEV (reference sequence). This CDR3 has 16 amino acids. The V gene end was trimmed by 2 bases and the J gene end by 0 bases; junction bases not matched to a gene: 4. CDR3 nucleotide sequence: TGTGCCAGCAGTTTAGCGGGAGTCGTAGCCAAAAACATTCAGTACTTC. It is translated as CASSLAGVVAKNIQYF.

In its sample, this clone was seen once. The chain joins TRBV5-1 to TRBJ1-1, with 8 bases fitting TRBD1. V was clipped by 4 bases and J by 4 bases; unmatched bases: 6. The germline gives CDR1 SGHRS, CDR2 YFSETQ. The CDR3 runs to 14 residues. The CDR3 here is CASSIQGGLTEAFF. DNA for the CDR3: TGCGCCAGCAGCATACAGGGGGGTCTCACTGAAGCTTTCTTT.